This T cell receptor (beta chain) was sequenced in a study of OX40 agonist ivuxolimab in advanced cancers. Looking at the study overall: Every 2 weeks, patients received ivuxolimab intravenously, dosed at 0.01 to 10 mg/kg. In three patients, partial responses were observed, one with hepatocellular carcinoma and two with cutaneous melanoma.

This CDR3 is built from 11 residues. With 2 bases removed from V and 6 bases from J, the gap between germline ends came to 2 bases. In germline, CDR1 is SGHAT, CDR2 FQNNGV. Worth noting for this clone: The antigen is undetermined.

This table comes from immunoSEQ multiplex PCR, and its TCRdb copy is limited to in-frame clones, with some not included. This table holds 100,000 to 120,000 clones, 89% found once. Study-wide results and limits: Clonal expansion by week 6 occurred in CD4+ and CD8+ blood T cells (at 0.1 to 3.0 mg/kg). Low normalized T-cell clonal expansion also characterized some of the nonresponders.

The receptor was isolated from an adult with an advanced solid tumor such as melanoma, head and neck, liver or kidney cancer. The chain couples TRBV11-2 to TRBJ1-3, with no clear D. This material consisted of CD4+ or CD8+ T cells sorted from blood, taken in a trial of the OX40 agonist ivuxolimab. The CDR3: CASSLLNTIYF. The CDR3 nucleotides are TGTGCCAGCAGCTTATTAAACACCATATATTTT.